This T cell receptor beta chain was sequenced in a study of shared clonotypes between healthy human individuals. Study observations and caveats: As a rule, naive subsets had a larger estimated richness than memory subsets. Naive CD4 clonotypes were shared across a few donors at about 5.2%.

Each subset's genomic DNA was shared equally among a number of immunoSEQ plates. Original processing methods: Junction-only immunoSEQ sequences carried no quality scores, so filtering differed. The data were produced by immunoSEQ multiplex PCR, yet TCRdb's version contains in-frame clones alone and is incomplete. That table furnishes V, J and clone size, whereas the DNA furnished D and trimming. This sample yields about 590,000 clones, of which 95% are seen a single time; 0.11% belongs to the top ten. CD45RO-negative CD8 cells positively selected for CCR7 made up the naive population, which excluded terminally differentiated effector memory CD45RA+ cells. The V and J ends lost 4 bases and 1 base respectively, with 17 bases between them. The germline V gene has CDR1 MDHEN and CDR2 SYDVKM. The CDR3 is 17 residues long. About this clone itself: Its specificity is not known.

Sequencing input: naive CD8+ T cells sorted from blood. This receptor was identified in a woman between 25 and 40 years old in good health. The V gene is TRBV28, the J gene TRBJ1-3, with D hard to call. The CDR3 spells CASSSPFDHGSGNTIYF. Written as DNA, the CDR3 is TGTGCCAGCAGTTCCCCCTTCGACCATGGATCTGGAAACACCATATATTTT.